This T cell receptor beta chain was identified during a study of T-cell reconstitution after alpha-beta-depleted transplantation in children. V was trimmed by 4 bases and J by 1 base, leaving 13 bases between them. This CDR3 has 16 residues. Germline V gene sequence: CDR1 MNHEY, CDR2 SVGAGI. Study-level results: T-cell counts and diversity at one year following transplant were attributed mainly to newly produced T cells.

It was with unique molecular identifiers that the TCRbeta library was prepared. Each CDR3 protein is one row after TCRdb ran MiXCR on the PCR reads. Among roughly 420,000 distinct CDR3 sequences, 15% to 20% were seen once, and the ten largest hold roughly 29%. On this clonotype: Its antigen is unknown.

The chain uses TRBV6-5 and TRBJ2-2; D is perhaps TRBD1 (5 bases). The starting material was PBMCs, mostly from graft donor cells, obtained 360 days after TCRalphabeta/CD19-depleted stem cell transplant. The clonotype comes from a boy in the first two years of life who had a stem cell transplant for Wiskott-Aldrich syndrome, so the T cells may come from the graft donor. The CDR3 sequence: CASSSSRRENTGELFF. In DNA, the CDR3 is TGTGCCAGCAGTTCTTCCCGCAGGGAGAACACCGGGGAGCTGTTTTTT.